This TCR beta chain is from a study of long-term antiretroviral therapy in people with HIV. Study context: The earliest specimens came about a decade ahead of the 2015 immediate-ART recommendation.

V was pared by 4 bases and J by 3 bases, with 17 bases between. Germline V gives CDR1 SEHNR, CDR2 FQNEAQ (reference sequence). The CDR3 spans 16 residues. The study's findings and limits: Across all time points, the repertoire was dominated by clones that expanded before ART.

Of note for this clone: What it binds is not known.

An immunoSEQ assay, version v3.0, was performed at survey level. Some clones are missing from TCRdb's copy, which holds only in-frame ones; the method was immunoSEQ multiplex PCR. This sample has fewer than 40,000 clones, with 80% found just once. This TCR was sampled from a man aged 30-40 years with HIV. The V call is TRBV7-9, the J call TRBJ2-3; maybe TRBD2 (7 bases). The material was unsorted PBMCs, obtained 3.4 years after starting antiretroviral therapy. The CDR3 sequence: CASSSPGRGRTDTQYF. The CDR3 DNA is TGTGCCAGCAGCTCCCCGGGGCGGGGGCGAACAGATACGCAGTATTTT.